The 28 T cell receptor beta chains listed next were all sequenced from one sample in a study of blood T cell repertoires in COVID-19. Generated by immunoSEQ multiplex PCR, the TCRdb table keeps only in-frame clones and is missing some. Among 250,000 to 350,000 clones, 75% to 90% were seen once, and the ten largest hold around 13%. The sample taken for sequencing was peripheral blood. These receptors were obtained from an older woman with COVID-19, enrolled during active disease.

This clone was seen more than once but under ten times. This specimen includes other DNA sequences encoding the same CDR3. V gene TRBV12-3 or TRBV12-4 combines with J gene TRBJ1-6, with no clear D. Trimming pared 6 bases from V and 6 bases from J, leaving 6 bases between. CDR3 length: 12 residues. CDR3 coding DNA: TGTGCCAGCAGCCTACCTAATTCACCCCTCCACTTT. Translating it yields CASSLPNSPLHF.

The chain combines TRBV24-1 with TRBJ2-1, with D perhaps matching TRBD2 (5 bases). Germline V CDR1 and CDR2: KGHDR, SFDVKD. The CDR3 covers 15 residues. V gave up 2 bases and J gave up 6 bases, with 13 bases separating them. This CDR3 reads CATSDSWTGRNEQFF. The CDR3 bases are TGTGCCACCAGTGATTCCTGGACTGGTCGCAATGAGCAGTTCTTC.

The chain joins TRBV27 to TRBJ1-2; 9 positions agree with TRBD1. The CDR3 runs 15 residues. From germline, CDR1 is MNHEY and CDR2 SMNVEV (reference sequence). J was trimmed by 4 bases and V by 3 bases; bases with no gene match: 6. The CDR3, as DNA: TGTGCCAGCAGTTTCTTGGACAGGGGTGGCTATGGCTACACCTTC. This sequence encodes CASSFLDRGGYGYTF.

This chain uses TRBV5-1 with TRBJ2-7; weak D call: TRBD2 (5 bases). CDR1 and CDR2 from the germline V gene are SGHRS and YFSETQ. The CDR3 covers 14 residues. V lost 5 bases and J 2 bases, leaving 14 bases between the germline ends. The CDR3 is CASSEGGSPYEQYF. The CDR3 DNA is TGCGCCAGCAGTGAGGGTGGATCTCCCTACGAGCAGTACTTC.

The V and J genes are TRBV19 and TRBJ1-1, with a possible D match to TRBD1 (5 bases). The CDR3 contains 14 residues. Germline V CDR1 and CDR2: LNHDA, SQIVND (reference sequence). The V end was cut by 7 bases, the J end by 4 bases, with 16 bases between. In DNA form, the CDR3 reads TGTGCCAGTACCGCCGGGACTTTCCGCACTGAAGCTTTCTTT. This encodes CASTAGTFRTEAFF.

V is TRBV30 and J is TRBJ2-7; D perhaps matches TRBD1 (6 bases). Per the germline V gene, CDR1 is GTSNPN and CDR2 is SVGIG (reference sequence). The CDR3 is 13 amino acids. Trimming left V 4 bases short and J 4 bases short, with 14 bases between. The CDR3 bases are TGTGCCTGGAACAGGCAGGGGTTGTACGAGCAGTACTTC. It codes for CAWNRQGLYEQYF.

This chain connects TRBV5-1 to TRBJ2-3; TRBD2 matches 12 bases. J was trimmed by 0 bases and V by 1 base; bases with no gene match: 3. Germline V gene lookup returns CDR1 SGHRS and CDR2 YFSETQ. CDR3 length equals 17 residues. In nucleotides, the CDR3 is TGCGCCAGCAGCTTGACTAGCGGGGGGTCGAGCACAGATACGCAGTATTTT. Its translation: CASSLTSGGSSTDTQYF.

Worth noting for this clone: The DNA is left out, because the CDR3 cannot be placed on it with certainty; the CDR3 is given as TCRdb lists it. The J gene is TRBJ2-7, the V gene TRBV21-1; the D call of TRBD1 is as the table states it, not checked on the DNA. TRBV21-1 counts as a pseudogene. The CDR3 length equals 13 residues, ends included. The CDR3 sequence is CASSKVGTGSKYF.

V gene TRBV7-9 combines with J gene TRBJ1-2; weak D call: TRBD1 (5 bases). This CDR3 is built from 16 residues. Trimming removed 2 bases at V and 0 bases at J, with 13 bases between. Germline CDR1 reads SEHNR; CDR2 reads FQNEAQ (reference sequence). The CDR3 reads CASSLFSDRTNYGYTF. Here the CDR3 DNA reads TGTGCCAGCAGCTTATTCAGTGACAGAACTAACTATGGCTACACCTTC.

This sequence joins TRBV2 and TRBJ1-6; D possibly corresponds to TRBD1 (5 bases). The CDR3 length is 14 residues. From germline, CDR1 is SNHLY and CDR2 FYNNEI. V was cut by 3 bases and J by 10 bases, with 13 bases left in between. The CDR3 sequence is CASSEAGLRSPLHF. CDR3 bases: TGTGCCAGCAGTGAGGCAGGGTTAAGATCACCCCTCCACTTT.

V gene TRBV24-1 combines with J gene TRBJ2-7, with 9 bases lining up with TRBD1. Unmatched junction bases numbered 13, after V lost 12 bases and J lost 5 bases. Per germline, CDR1 KGHDR and CDR2 SFDVKD. This CDR3 is built from 14 residues. CDR3 sequence: CAASDSRTGDEQYF. In DNA form, the CDR3 reads TGTGCCGCTTCAGATTCTCGGACAGGGGACGAGCAGTACTTC.

This clone was picked up one time. The chain combines TRBV7-2 with TRBJ1-6; perhaps TRBD1 as D (6 bases). Trimming shortened V by 0 bases and J by 6 bases, and 15 bases separated the two germline ends. Germline V gene lookup returns CDR1 SGHTA and CDR2 FQGNSA. The CDR3 is 17 amino acids. The DNA for the CDR3 is TGTGCCAGCAGCTTAGCGGATACAGGGCTTCCTAATTCACCCCTCCACTTT. It specifies CASSLADTGLPNSPLHF.

The gene calls are TRBV28 and TRBJ1-4, with 9 bases identical to TRBD1. The CDR3 runs to 16 residues. The ends lost 5 bases at V and 3 bases at J; junction bases unmatched: 7. Germline V CDR1 and CDR2: MDHEN, SYDVKM. The CDR3 loop is CASSTNRGQANEKLFF. CDR3 nucleotides: TGTGCCAGCAGTACCAACAGGGGGCAGGCTAATGAAAAACTGTTTTTT.

This clone was observed a handful of times. The genes are TRBV19 and TRBJ2-1; 10 nucleotides agree with TRBD1. V lost 5 bases and J lost 7; bases outside the gene matches: 8. Germline CDR1 and CDR2: LNHDA and SQIVND (reference sequence). The CDR3 runs 15 residues. The CDR3 is CASSPRGQGGNEQFF. CDR3 nucleotide sequence: TGTGCCAGTAGTCCAAGAGGACAGGGGGGGAATGAGCAGTTCTTC. The full variable domain, rest sourced from reference TRBV19 and TRBJ2-1, is DGGITQSPKYLFRKEGQNVTLSCEQNLNHDAMYWYRQDPGQGLRLIYYSQIVNDFQKGDIAEGYSVSREKKESFPLTVTSAQKNPTAFYLCASSPRGQGGNEQFFGPGTRLTVL.

V usage is TRBV5-1 and J usage is TRBJ2-7; D not resolved. V lost 1 base, J lost 0 bases, and 11 bases lay in between. From germline, CDR1 is SGHRS and CDR2 YFSETQ. The CDR3 is made up of 15 amino acids. CDR3 amino acids: CASSLTASHSYEQYF. For the CDR3, the DNA is TGCGCCAGCAGCTTGACCGCCAGTCACTCCTACGAGCAGTACTTC.

Only one count was recorded for this clone. The chain recombines TRBV12-3 or TRBV12-4 with TRBJ2-5; D is unresolved. Trimming stripped 5 bases from V and 5 bases from J, with 6 bases between. The CDR3 sequence is 11 residues long. Here the CDR3 DNA reads TGTGCCAGCAGTGCCCGGGAGACCCAGTACTTC. Amino acid sequence: CASSARETQYF.

This chain links TRBV30 with TRBJ2-1, with a possible D match to TRBD1 (6 bases). Germline loops: CDR1 GTSNPN, CDR2 SVGIG (reference sequence). V gave up 2 bases and J gave up 7 bases, with 15 bases separating them. The CDR3 is 14 amino acids. CDR3 amino acids: CAWSKTGTRNEQFF. The CDR3 DNA follows: TGTGCCTGGAGTAAGACAGGAACTCGGAATGAGCAGTTCTTC.

This rearrangement joins TRBV7-2 to TRBJ1-3, with D possibly TRBD1 on 5 matching bases. Looked up from germline, CDR1 is SGHTA and CDR2 is FQGNSA. V shed 5 bases and J shed 6 bases, with 14 bases lying between them. There are 14 residues in the CDR3. CDR3: CASSPSRQTNTIYF. In nucleotides, the CDR3 is TGTGCCAGCAGCCCCTCCCGACAGACAAACACCATATATTTT. The full variable domain, with the rest looked up from reference TRBV7-2 and TRBJ1-3, is GAGVSQSPSNKVTEKGKDVELRCDPISGHTALYWYRQSLGQGLEFLIYFQGNSAPDKSGLPSDRFSAERTGGSVSTLTIQRTQQEDSAVYLCASSPSRQTNTIYFGEGSWLTVV.

The chain employs TRBV27 and TRBJ1-5; 9 bases align to TRBD1. This CDR3 has 15 residues. The junction had 5 bases not matched to a gene; V was cut back by 3 bases and J by 5 bases. Per germline, CDR1 MNHEY and CDR2 SMNVEV (reference sequence). The CDR3 region has the DNA TGTGCCAGCAGTTTTATGGGACAGGGTGATCAGCCCCAGCATTTT. Amino acid sequence: CASSFMGQGDQPQHF.

The CDR3 sequence: CATSRGTSGSGNTIYF. The CDR3 bases are TGTGCCACCAGCAGAGGTACCAGCGGCTCTGGAAACACCATATATTTT. The chain links TRBV15 to TRBJ1-3; no reliable D call. The V end lost 1 base, the J end lost 0 bases, and 10 bases lay between the germline ends. CDR1 LNHNV and CDR2 YYDKDF come from the germline V gene (reference sequence). The CDR3 runs 16 residues.

The genes are TRBV2 and TRBJ1-6; the D is unclear. Germline V CDR1 and CDR2: SNHLY, FYNNEI. The CDR3 runs 13 residues. Trimming removed 6 bases from V and 6 bases from J, with 9 bases in between. The CDR3: CASSPGINSPLHF. Here the CDR3 DNA reads TGTGCCAGCAGCCCCGGTATTAATTCACCCCTCCACTTT.

This clone was picked up one time. The rearrangement links TRBV5-4 to TRBJ2-5, with unresolved D. The CDR3 length is 14 residues. With 0 bases removed from V and 5 bases from J, the gap between germline ends came to 11 bases. The V gene's germline CDR1 is SGHNT and CDR2 YYREEE (reference sequence). CDR3 sequence reads: CASSLEAGLETQYF. The CDR3 nucleotides are TGTGCCAGCAGCTTGGAGGCAGGCCTGGAGACCCAGTACTTC.

The V call is TRBV28, the J call TRBJ2-5, with D maybe TRBD1 (6 bases). This CDR3 spans 14 amino acids. Per germline, CDR1 MDHEN and CDR2 SYDVKM. V lost 2 bases, J lost 3 bases, and 10 bases lay in between. The CDR3 region is CASSLHRVEETQYF. The CDR3 DNA reads TGTGCCAGCAGTTTACACAGGGTGGAAGAGACCCAGTACTTC.

The J gene is TRBJ2-2, the V gene TRBV9, with 7 bases identical to TRBD1. Germline V lookup: CDR1 SGDLS, CDR2 YYNGEE. CDR3 length equals 15 residues. Trimming cost V 3 bases and J 6 bases; bases outside gene matches: 8. CDR3 residues: CASSAQTGVAGELFF. The CDR3 DNA follows: TGTGCCAGCAGCGCACAAACAGGGGTCGCCGGGGAGCTGTTTTTT.

Comments on this clone: At the DNA level, this CDR3 is encoded by other sequences in the same sample as well. The V and J genes are TRBV5-1 and TRBJ2-7; no clear D gene. Germline CDR1 and CDR2: SGHRS and YFSETQ. CDR3 length: 12 amino acids. The V end lost 2 bases, the J end lost 2 bases, and 5 bases lay between the germline ends. The CDR3 loop is CASSLPAYEQYF. The DNA for the CDR3 is TGCGCCAGCAGCTTACCAGCCTACGAGCAGTACTTC.

V is TRBV13 and J is TRBJ2-3; 7 bases align to TRBD2. This CDR3 has 14 residues. The V segment lost 1 base and the J segment 4 bases; nucleotides outside the gene matches: 2. CDR1 and CDR2 from the germline V gene are PRHDT and FYEKMQ (reference sequence). In DNA form, the CDR3 reads TGTGCCAGCAGCTTAGAGGCGGGGGCAGATACGCAGTATTTT. Its translation is CASSLEAGADTQYF.

The chain combines TRBV27 with TRBJ2-7, with a weak D call TRBD2 (5 bases). V lost 0 bases and J lost 0, with 9 bases in between. Germline CDR1 reads MNHEY; CDR2 reads SMNVEV (reference sequence). The CDR3 extends over 15 amino acids. The CDR3 reads CASSLSGVNSYEQYF. CDR3 coding DNA: TGTGCCAGCAGTTTATCCGGGGTAAACTCCTACGAGCAGTACTTC.

V usage is TRBV9 and J usage is TRBJ1-1; maybe TRBD1 (6 bases). Germline CDR1 reads SGDLS; CDR2 reads YYNGEE. There are 15 residues in the CDR3. The V end lost 0 bases, the J end lost 4 bases, and 13 bases lay between the germline ends. The CDR3 sequence: CASSVDGGAGTEAFF. The CDR3 bases are TGTGCCAGCAGCGTAGATGGGGGGGCTGGCACTGAAGCTTTCTTT.